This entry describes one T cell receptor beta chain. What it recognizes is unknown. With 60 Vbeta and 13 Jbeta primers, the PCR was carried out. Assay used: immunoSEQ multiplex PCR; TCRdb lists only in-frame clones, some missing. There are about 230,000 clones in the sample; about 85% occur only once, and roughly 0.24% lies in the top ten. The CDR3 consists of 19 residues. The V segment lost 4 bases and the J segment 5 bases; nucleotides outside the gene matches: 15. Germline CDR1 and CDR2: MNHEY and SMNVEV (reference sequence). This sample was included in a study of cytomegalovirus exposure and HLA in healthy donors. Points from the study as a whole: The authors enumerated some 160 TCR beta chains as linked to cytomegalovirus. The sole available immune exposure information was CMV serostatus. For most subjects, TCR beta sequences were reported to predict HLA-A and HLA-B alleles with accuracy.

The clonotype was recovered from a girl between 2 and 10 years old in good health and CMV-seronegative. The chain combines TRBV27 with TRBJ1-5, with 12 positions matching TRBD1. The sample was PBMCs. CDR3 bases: TGTGCCAGCAGTTCGGATTCCGGGACAGGGGGCGCGGGGTATCAGCCCCAGCATTTT. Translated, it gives CASSSDSGTGGAGYQPQHF.